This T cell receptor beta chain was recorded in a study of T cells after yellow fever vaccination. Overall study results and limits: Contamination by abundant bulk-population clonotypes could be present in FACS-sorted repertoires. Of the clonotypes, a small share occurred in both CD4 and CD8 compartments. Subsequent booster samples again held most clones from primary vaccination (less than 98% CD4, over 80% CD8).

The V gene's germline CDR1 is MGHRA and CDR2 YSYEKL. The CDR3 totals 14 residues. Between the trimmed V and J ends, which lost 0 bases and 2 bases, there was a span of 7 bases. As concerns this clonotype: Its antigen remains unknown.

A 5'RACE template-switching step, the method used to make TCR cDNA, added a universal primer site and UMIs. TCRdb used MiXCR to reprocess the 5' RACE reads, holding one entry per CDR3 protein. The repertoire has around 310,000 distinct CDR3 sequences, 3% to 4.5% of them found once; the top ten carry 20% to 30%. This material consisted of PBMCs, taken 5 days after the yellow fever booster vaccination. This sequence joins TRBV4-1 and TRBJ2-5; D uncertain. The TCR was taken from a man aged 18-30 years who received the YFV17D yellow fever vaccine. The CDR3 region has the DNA TGCGCCAGCAGCCAAGATGATTTTCAAGAGACCCAGTACTTC. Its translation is CASSQDDFQETQYF.